This entry is about one T cell receptor beta chain. The CDR3 totals 15 residues. Trimming cost V 5 bases and J 2 bases; bases outside gene matches: 7. Germline CDR1 and CDR2: SEHNR and FQNEAQ (reference sequence). The primer mix had 60 Vbeta and 13 Jbeta primers. Measured with immunoSEQ multiplex PCR; TCRdb has only the in-frame clones, and not every one. Counted here are roughly 120,000 clones, 75% to 90% occurring once; the ten biggest clones make up approximately 0.22%. These data originate in a study of cytomegalovirus exposure and HLA in healthy donors. The rearrangement uses TRBV7-9 and TRBJ1-1; 8 nucleotides match TRBD1. Sequences were obtained from PBMCs. The TCR originated in a man in his fifties in good health and CMV-seronegative. The CDR3 region is CASSTGTGGNTEAFF. Written as DNA, the CDR3 is TGTGCCAGCAGCACAGGGACAGGAGGAAACACTGAAGCTTTCTTT.